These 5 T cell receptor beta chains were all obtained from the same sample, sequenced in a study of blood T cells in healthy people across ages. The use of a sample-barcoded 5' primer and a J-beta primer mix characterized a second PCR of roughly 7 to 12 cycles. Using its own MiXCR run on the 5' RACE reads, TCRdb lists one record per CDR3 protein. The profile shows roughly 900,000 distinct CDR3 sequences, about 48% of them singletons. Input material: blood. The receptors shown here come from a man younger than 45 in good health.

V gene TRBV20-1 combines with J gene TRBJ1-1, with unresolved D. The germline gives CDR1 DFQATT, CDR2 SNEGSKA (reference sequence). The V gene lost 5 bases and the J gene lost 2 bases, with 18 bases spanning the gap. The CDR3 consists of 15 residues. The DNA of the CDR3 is TGCAGTGCTCGTCCTTTCCGGCAGAGAAACACTGAAGCTTTCTTT. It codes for CSARPFRQRNTEAFF.

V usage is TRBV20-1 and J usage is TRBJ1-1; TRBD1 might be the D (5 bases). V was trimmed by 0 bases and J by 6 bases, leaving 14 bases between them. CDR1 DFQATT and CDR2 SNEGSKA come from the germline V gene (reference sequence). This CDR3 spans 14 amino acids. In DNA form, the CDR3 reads TGCAGTGCTAGAGATTTAAGGGGTAACGCTGAAGCTTTCTTT. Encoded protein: CSARDLRGNAEAFF.

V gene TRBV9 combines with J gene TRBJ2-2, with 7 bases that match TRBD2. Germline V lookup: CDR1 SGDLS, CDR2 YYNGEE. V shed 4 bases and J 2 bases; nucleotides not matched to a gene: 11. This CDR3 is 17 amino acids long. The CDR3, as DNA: TGTGCCAGCAGCATCCCCGAAGCGGGGCCCAACACCGGGGAGCTGTTTTTT. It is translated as CASSIPEAGPNTGELFF.

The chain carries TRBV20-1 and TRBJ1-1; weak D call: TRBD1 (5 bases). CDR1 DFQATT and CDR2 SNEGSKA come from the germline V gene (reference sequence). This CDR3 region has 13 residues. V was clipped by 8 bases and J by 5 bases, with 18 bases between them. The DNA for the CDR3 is TGCAGTCCATCATCCGGGGGTCGGACTGAAGCTTTCTTT. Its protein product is CSPSSGGRTEAFF.

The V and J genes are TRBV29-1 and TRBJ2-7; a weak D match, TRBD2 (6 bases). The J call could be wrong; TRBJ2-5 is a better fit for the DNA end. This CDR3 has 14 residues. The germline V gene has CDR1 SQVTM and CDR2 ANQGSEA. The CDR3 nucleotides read TGCAGCGGGAAGGCTAGCGTCCGATCGGAGACCCAGTACTTC. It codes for CSGKASVRSETQYF.